Following are 18 T cell receptor beta chains from one sample sequenced in a study of blood T cell repertoires in COVID-19. Sequencing was performed with immunoSEQ multiplex PCR; in TCRdb, only in-frame clones are kept and a portion is missing. The data show 150,000 to 200,000 clones, under 90% seen once. Material for sequencing was PBMCs or T cells enriched from blood (not recorded which). These receptors were obtained from a woman between 50 and 59 years old who had recovered from COVID-19.

V gene TRBV12-3 or TRBV12-4 combines with J gene TRBJ2-2; tentative D call: TRBD1 (5 bases). The CDR3 is 12 amino acids. V was pared by 6 bases and J by 5 bases, with 7 bases between. The CDR3 nucleotides are TGTGCCAGCAGACGACAGACCGGGGAGCTGTTTTTT. Protein: CASRRQTGELFF.

The chain is built from TRBV4-3 and TRBJ1-1; tentatively, D is TRBD1 (5 bases). The V end was cut by 9 bases, the J end by 1 base, with 15 bases between. The CDR3 consists of 14 residues. The germline V gene encodes CDR1 LGHNA and CDR2 YSLEER. In DNA, the CDR3 is TGCGCCAGTGCCATGAGGAGGGGGAACACTGAAGCTTTCTTT. It encodes CASAMRRGNTEAFF.

The rearrangement uses TRBV27 and TRBJ1-2; TRBD1 aligns across 7 bases. The CDR3 extends over 13 amino acids. The germline V gene encodes CDR1 MNHEY and CDR2 SMNVEV (reference sequence). V was clipped by 6 bases and J by 4 bases; unmatched bases: 5. The CDR3: CASSPTGPYGYTF. The DNA of the CDR3 is TGTGCCAGCAGCCCGACAGGGCCCTATGGCTACACCTTC.

This clone was observed a handful of times. V and J are TRBV3-1 (or the pseudogene TRBV3-2) and TRBJ2-1, with D perhaps matching TRBD2 (6 bases). CDR3 length: 14 amino acids. CDR1 is LGHDT, CDR2 YNNKEL, per germline (reference sequence). Trimming took 4 bases from V and 3 from J, leaving 10 bases between them. This chain's CDR3 is CASSRDFYYNEQFF. The CDR3 DNA reads as TGTGCCAGCAGCCGGGACTTTTACTACAATGAGCAGTTCTTC.

The rearrangement joins TRBV6-2 or TRBV6-3 to TRBJ2-3; TRBD2 aligns across 11 bases. CDR3 length: 16 residues. The V gene end was trimmed by 4 bases and the J gene end by 4 bases; junction bases not matched to a gene: 7. Germline CDR1 reads MNHEY; CDR2 reads SVGEGT. The DNA for the CDR3 is TGTGCCAGCAGTTCCGGACTAGCGGGTCCTTCAGATACGCAGTATTTT. Its translation: CASSSGLAGPSDTQYF.

The rearrangement uses TRBV7-3 and TRBJ2-1; D remains ambiguous. Germline V gene sequence: CDR1 SGHTA, CDR2 FQGTGA. The CDR3 spans 14 residues. Trimming left V 2 bases short and J 12 bases short, with 17 bases between. For the CDR3, the DNA is TGTGCCAGCAGCTTAGAGAACTCTCCCTTAAGGCAGTTCTTC. Its protein product is CASSLENSPLRQFF.

In its sample, this clone was seen a few times. The rearrangement joins TRBV19 to TRBJ2-6; D might be TRBD2 (6 bases). This CDR3 is 16 amino acids long. Trimming removed 5 bases at V and 1 base at J, with 12 bases between. Per the germline V gene, CDR1 is LNHDA and CDR2 is SQIVND (reference sequence). The CDR3 DNA is TGTGCCAGTAGTTGGTCCGGGGGTTCTGGGGCCAACGTCCTGACTTTC. It translates to CASSWSGGSGANVLTF.

The chain carries TRBV6-5 and TRBJ2-1; D is ambiguous. The V gene lost 8 bases and the J gene lost 3 bases, with 11 bases spanning the gap. The CDR3 consists of 13 residues. Germline lookup yields CDR1 MNHEY and CDR2 SVGAGI. Written as DNA, the CDR3 is TGTGCCAGCGGTACAGAAAGCTACAATGAGCAGTTCTTC. Its protein product is CASGTESYNEQFF.

This chain's CDR3 is CASSLDRGGDQPQHF. CDR3 DNA sequence: TGTGCCAGCAGCCTGGACAGGGGTGGGGATCAGCCCCAGCATTTT. This sequence joins TRBV7-9 and TRBJ1-5, with 9 positions matching TRBD1. The V segment lost 5 bases and the J segment 5 bases; nucleotides outside the gene matches: 7. This CDR3 contains 15 residues. Germline CDR1 SEHNR, CDR2 FQNEAQ (reference sequence).

The chain recombines TRBV4-2 with TRBJ2-7; D may be TRBD1 (6 bases). Germline CDR1 reads LGHNA; CDR2 reads YNFKEQ. Between the trimmed V and J ends, which lost 4 bases and 2 bases, there was a span of 12 bases. CDR3 length: 14 residues. The CDR3 sequence: CASSPLQGTYEQYF. CDR3 bases: TGTGCCAGCAGCCCCCTACAGGGAACCTACGAGCAGTACTTC.

This clone was seen just once. CDR3 sequence reads: CASSLGIGTGPLHF. DNA of the CDR3: TGTGCCAGCAGCTTAGGGATAGGCACAGGGCCCCTCCACTTT. The chain combines TRBV7-8 with TRBJ1-6; perhaps TRBD1 as D (6 bases). The CDR3 contains 14 residues. In germline, CDR1 is SGHVS, CDR2 FQNEAQ. V was trimmed by 1 base and J by 13 bases, leaving 14 bases between them. Based on the CDR3 plus reference TRBV7-8 and TRBJ1-6, the full variable domain is GAGVSQSPRYKVAKRGQDVALRCDPISGHVSLFWYQQALGQGPEFLTYFQNEAQLDKSGLPSDRFFAERPEGSVSTLKIQRTQQEDSAVYLCASSLGIGTGPLHFGNGTRLTVT.

This chain connects TRBV28 to TRBJ1-2; D is undetermined. The germline V and J ends were trimmed by 5 bases and 4 bases, with 14 bases remaining between them. The CDR3 consists of 14 residues. CDR1 and CDR2 from the germline V gene are MDHEN and SYDVKM. The CDR3 reads CASSTTTLSYGYTF. CDR3 nucleotides: TGTGCCAGCAGTACGACGACATTGAGCTATGGCTACACCTTC.

The rearrangement uses TRBV3-1 (or the pseudogene TRBV3-2) and TRBJ1-1; weak D call: TRBD1 (6 bases). Trimming removed 4 bases at V and 0 bases at J, with 12 bases between. Germline V gene lookup returns CDR1 LGHDT and CDR2 YNNKEL (reference sequence). CDR3 length equals 15 residues. The CDR3 DNA follows: TGTGCCAGCAGCCTAGGGACACGGCTGAACACTGAAGCTTTCTTT. It translates to CASSLGTRLNTEAFF.

This clone was detected only a few times. The rearrangement uses TRBV21-1 and TRBJ2-7; whether TRBD2, the table's D call, matches the DNA was not checked. TRBV21-1 is shown as a pseudogene. The CDR3 sequence is 22 residues long. Written as DNA, the CDR3 is TGTGCCAGCAGCGACCTATCTTCGCCCCTCGGCGGGAGTAGGGAAAAGAGGTACGAGCAGTACTTC. It encodes CASSDLSSPLGGSREKRYEQYF.

This clone appeared a few times. The V and J genes are TRBV25-1 and TRBJ1-4, with 10 bases matching TRBD1. V was clipped by 3 bases and J by 6 bases; unmatched bases: 4. CDR3 size: 15 residues. Germline V gene sequence: CDR1 MGHDK, CDR2 SYGVNS. CDR3 nucleotide sequence: TGTGCCAGCAGTGATTTCGGGACAGGGGATGAAAAACTGTTTTTT. It yields the protein CASSDFGTGDEKLFF.

The rearrangement joins TRBV19 to TRBJ1-5, with D possibly matching TRBD1 (6 bases). CDR3 length: 14 residues. Germline V gives CDR1 LNHDA, CDR2 SQIVND (reference sequence). Trimming left V 0 bases short and J 7 bases short, with 10 bases between. The CDR3 DNA is TGTGCCAGTAGTATAGAACAGGGAAACCAGCCCCAGCATTTT. It specifies CASSIEQGNQPQHF.

Only a few counts were recorded for this clone. The V gene is TRBV6-2 or TRBV6-3, the J gene TRBJ1-1; 10 bases fit TRBD1. J lost 7 bases, V lost 6 bases, and 5 bases had no gene match. The germline V gene has CDR1 MNHEY and CDR2 SVGEGT. The CDR3 contains 13 residues. CDR3 protein: CASSGQGDVEAFF. The CDR3 region has the DNA TGTGCCAGCAGCGGACAGGGGGATGTTGAAGCTTTCTTT.

This chain uses TRBV4-2 with TRBJ1-4; tentatively, D is TRBD1 (6 bases). The germline gives CDR1 LGHNA, CDR2 YNFKEQ. The CDR3 totals 16 residues. Trimming removed 3 bases from V and 7 bases from J, with 18 bases in between. The CDR3 DNA is TGTGCCAGCAGCCAGAGTGTGGCTCAGGGGTCTGAAAAACTGTTTTTT. Protein product: CASSQSVAQGSEKLFF.